This T cell receptor beta chain was profiled in a study of blood T cell repertoires in COVID-19. As for the study in general: Some COVID-19 samples were acute and others convalescent; all came from the United States, Italy and Spain. Sources were T cells, B-cell-depleted T cells, or PBMCs; the material itself was cDNA or gDNA.

This CDR3 region has 14 residues. Trimming removed 5 bases at V and 7 bases at J, with 15 bases between. The germline CDR1 and CDR2 sequences are SGHTA and FQGNSA. Original methodology: Reference gene primer amplification gave nucleated cell count estimates. Repertoires were generated with immunoSEQ multiplex PCR, while TCRdb's copy carries only in-frame clones and drops some. V and J calls and clone size are copied from that table; D and trimming were computed from the DNA. Among 150,000 to 200,000 clones listed, over 80% were seen once. This sequence joins TRBV7-2 and TRBJ1-5, with D maybe TRBD1 (6 bases). The clonotype originates from a woman aged 45-60 years with acute or convalescent COVID-19. The specimen sequenced was peripheral blood. CDR3 sequence: CASSPTHRAQPQHF. CDR3 nucleotide sequence: TGTGCCAGCAGCCCTACCCACAGGGCACAGCCCCAGCATTTT. The whole variable domain, remainder taken from reference TRBV7-2 and TRBJ1-5, is GAGVSQSPSNKVTEKGKDVELRCDPISGHTALYWYRQSLGQGLEFLIYFQGNSAPDKSGLPSDRFSAERTGGSVSTLTIQRTQQEDSAVYLCASSPTHRAQPQHFGDGTRLSIL.